Presented here are 18 T cell receptor beta chains from one specimen sequenced in a study of cytomegalovirus exposure and HLA in healthy donors. PCR involved 60 Vbeta and 13 Jbeta primers. The method was immunoSEQ multiplex PCR; TCRdb's version includes in-frame clones alone and lacks a portion of them. This sample carries 76,000 or so clones, roughly 73% of them seen once, and the ten largest clones take about 15%. Sample: PBMCs. The origin of the receptors is a woman aged 40 to 49 in good health and CMV-seropositive.

The chain uses TRBV7-9 and TRBJ2-1, with 8 bases that match TRBD2. The CDR3 totals 15 residues. V dropped 5 bases and J dropped 6; count of bases not matched to a gene: 9. The germline gives CDR1 SEHNR, CDR2 FQNEAQ (reference sequence). The CDR3 is CASSGPAGVGNEQFF. As DNA, the CDR3 is TGTGCCAGCAGCGGCCCAGCGGGAGTTGGCAATGAGCAGTTCTTC.

In this sample, this clone turned up a few times. The chain recombines TRBV6-5 with TRBJ1-5, with 9 bases that match TRBD1. The V gene end was trimmed by 5 bases and the J gene end by 4 bases; junction bases not matched to a gene: 3. In germline, CDR1 is MNHEY, CDR2 SVGAGI. The CDR3 extends over 14 amino acids. CDR3 loop: CASSQTGGNQPQHF. The CDR3 DNA reads TGTGCCAGCAGTCAGACAGGGGGGAATCAGCCCCAGCATTTT.

The chain is built from TRBV10-1 and TRBJ2-1, with 11 bases identical to TRBD1. The CDR3 runs 15 residues. Germline V gene data show CDR1 as WNHNN and CDR2 as SYGVQD (reference sequence). With V trimmed by 5 bases and J by 5 bases, 5 bases remained unmatched. The CDR3 region has the DNA TGCGCCAGCAGTAAAGGACAGGGGGCGAACAATGAGCAGTTCTTC. The encoded protein is CASSKGQGANNEQFF.

The J gene is TRBJ2-5, the V gene TRBV5-1, with a possible D match to TRBD1 (7 bases). Trimming took 1 base from V and 5 from J, leaving 15 bases between them. The CDR3 covers 15 residues. Per the germline V gene, CDR1 is SGHRS and CDR2 is YFSETQ. CDR3 in amino acids: CASSLPTGAGETQYF. CDR3 DNA: TGCGCCAGCAGCTTGCCTACAGGGGCGGGGGAGACCCAGTACTTC.

The chain recombines TRBV5-6 with TRBJ1-2, with 7 bases fitting TRBD1. Germline V CDR1 and CDR2: SGHDT, YYEEEE. Losses at the gene ends were 4 bases for V and 4 bases for J; bases not matched to a gene: 7. The CDR3 runs to 14 residues. CDR3 amino acids: CASSGPSGGYGYTF. The CDR3 nucleotides are TGTGCCAGCAGCGGGCCTTCAGGGGGCTATGGCTACACCTTC.

The chain couples TRBV13 to TRBJ2-1; no reliable D call. Germline CDR1 PRHDT, CDR2 FYEKMQ (reference sequence). The V gene lost 1 base and the J gene lost 4 bases, with 8 bases spanning the gap. The CDR3 covers 14 residues. This CDR3 is CASSLERSYNEQFF. The CDR3 region has the DNA TGTGCCAGCAGCTTAGAGCGCAGTTACAATGAGCAGTTCTTC.

This rearrangement joins TRBV19 to TRBJ2-1; 7 bases are shared with TRBD1. This CDR3 has 15 amino acids. The junction had 5 bases not matched to a gene; V was cut back by 3 bases and J by 3 bases. Germline loops: CDR1 LNHDA, CDR2 SQIVND (reference sequence). The CDR3 nucleotides read TGTGCCAGTAGTATTGGTGGGGACAGCTACAATGAGCAGTTCTTC. Amino acids: CASSIGGDSYNEQFF. Based on the CDR3 plus reference TRBV19 and TRBJ2-1, the full variable domain is DGGITQSPKYLFRKEGQNVTLSCEQNLNHDAMYWYRQDPGQGLRLIYYSQIVNDFQKGDIAEGYSVSREKKESFPLTVTSAQKNPTAFYLCASSIGGDSYNEQFFGPGTRLTVL.

The CDR3 coding sequence is TGCGCCAGCAGCGACCCGGGACAGGGGCTCCCAGATACGCAGTATTTT. This codes for CASSDPGQGLPDTQYF. The rearrangement uses TRBV10-1 and TRBJ2-3; 10 bases map to TRBD1. Germline CDR1 reads WNHNN; CDR2 reads SYGVQD (reference sequence). The CDR3 is 16 residues long. After removal of 6 bases from V and 4 bases from J, the junction contained 10 bases not matched to a gene.

This clone has a handful of counts. The chain is built from TRBV5-1 and TRBJ2-5; D is possibly TRBD1 (6 bases). V was trimmed by 0 bases and J by 0 bases, leaving 6 bases between them. This CDR3 comprises 14 residues. Germline V CDR1 and CDR2: SGHRS, YFSETQ. CDR3 region: CASSLGTDQETQYF. CDR3 nucleotide sequence: TGCGCCAGCAGCTTGGGGACAGACCAAGAGACCCAGTACTTC.

V is TRBV19 and J is TRBJ1-1; the D gene is possibly TRBD1 (6 bases). The CDR3 runs 13 residues. V shed 5 bases and J shed 5 bases, with 12 bases lying between them. Germline values: CDR1 LNHDA, CDR2 SQIVND (reference sequence). The CDR3 DNA follows: TGTGCCAGTAGTGCACAGGGTGATACTGAAGCTTTCTTT. Its protein product is CASSAQGDTEAFF.

This clone was observed a handful of times. The rearrangement links TRBV2 to TRBJ1-2; 7 bases are a match to TRBD1. V was clipped by 1 base and J by 6 bases; unmatched bases: 5. Germline V gene data show CDR1 as SNHLY and CDR2 as FYNNEI. The CDR3 extends over 14 amino acids. The CDR3: CASSEETGSHGYTF. CDR3 in DNA: TGTGCCAGCAGTGAAGAGACAGGGTCTCATGGCTACACCTTC.

This clone was recorded a few times. This chain links TRBV6-5 with TRBJ1-4, with D hard to call. Deletions cut 1 base from V and 2 bases from J, with 8 bases between. This CDR3 spans 15 amino acids. Germline CDR1 and CDR2: MNHEY and SVGAGI. As DNA, the CDR3 is TGTGCCAGCAGTTACTTCGGGGTCACTAATGAAAAACTGTTTTTT. Translated, it gives CASSYFGVTNEKLFF.

The chain couples TRBV30 to TRBJ1-1; the D is unclear. CDR3 length: 13 residues. Trimming took 5 bases from V and 2 from J, leaving 12 bases between them. Germline lookup yields CDR1 GTSNPN and CDR2 SVGIG (reference sequence). The CDR3 is CAWALSFNTEAFF. The CDR3 nucleotides read TGTGCCTGGGCCTTGAGCTTCAACACTGAAGCTTTCTTT.

The chain employs TRBV4-1 and TRBJ2-7; 10 bases agree with TRBD2. The CDR3 totals 15 residues. From germline, CDR1 is MGHRA and CDR2 YSYEKL. V shed 0 bases, J shed 4 bases, and the junction held 3 bases outside the gene matches. This CDR3 is CASSQESSGRYEQYF. CDR3 DNA: TGCGCCAGCAGCCAAGAATCTAGCGGGAGATACGAGCAGTACTTC.

For this clone: This CDR3 is also generated by other DNA sequences in the sample. V usage is TRBV27 and J usage is TRBJ2-7; D possibly corresponds to TRBD1 (6 bases). The ends were cut back, 6 bases at V and 3 bases at J, with 9 bases in the middle. Germline loops: CDR1 MNHEY, CDR2 SMNVEV (reference sequence). CDR3 length: 12 residues. CDR3 sequence reads: CASSLQGYEQYF. The CDR3 DNA follows: TGTGCCAGCAGCTTACAGGGCTACGAGCAGTACTTC.

This chain links TRBV27 with TRBJ1-4; 8 nucleotides agree with TRBD1. The trim removed 7 bases at V and 5 bases at J, leaving 3 bases unmatched. The CDR3 extends over 13 amino acids. From germline, CDR1 is MNHEY and CDR2 SMNVEV (reference sequence). In DNA form, the CDR3 reads TGTGCCAGCACCGGACAGGGAAATGAAAAACTGTTTTTT. It encodes CASTGQGNEKLFF.

The rearrangement uses TRBV27 and TRBJ1-5; D possibly corresponds to TRBD1 (5 bases). Germline CDR1 MNHEY, CDR2 SMNVEV (reference sequence). CDR3 length: 14 residues. V lost 6 bases, J lost 7 bases, and 16 bases lay in between. In DNA, the CDR3 is TGTGCCAGCAGATTGGGGGGGAGCGACCAGCCCCAGCATTTT. Residues: CASRLGGSDQPQHF.

J is TRBJ1-4 and V is TRBV30; possible D gene TRBD1, 5 bases. The CDR3 runs to 17 residues. V lost 5 bases, J lost 0 bases, and 19 bases lay in between. The germline gives CDR1 GTSNPN, CDR2 SVGIG (reference sequence). CDR3 in DNA: TGTGCCTGGGCAAGGGGAGGATTGTTCACAACTAATGAAAAACTGTTTTTT. It translates to CAWARGGLFTTNEKLFF.